This record covers a single T cell receptor beta chain. The data stem from a study of cytomegalovirus exposure and HLA in healthy donors. Though probably carrying unrecorded immune exposures, donors were nominally healthy at sampling. It was with 60 Vbeta and 13 Jbeta primers that the PCR ran. Only in-frame clones appear in the TCRdb table, and some are missing; sequencing was by immunoSEQ multiplex PCR. The table has tens of thousands of clones, roughly 80% seen once; the top ten hold less than 3%. The V gene's germline CDR1 is MNHNY and CDR2 SVGAGI (reference sequence). The ends lost 4 bases at V and 9 bases at J; junction bases unmatched: 11. The CDR3 is made up of 16 amino acids.

This TCR was recovered from a woman in her thirties in good health and CMV-seronegative. This chain joins TRBV6-6 and TRBJ2-1, with TRBD2 identical over 11 bases. What was sequenced was PBMCs. The CDR3 reads CASSLIAGGPIVEQFF. The CDR3 coding sequence is TGTGCCAGCAGTTTGATAGCGGGGGGGCCGATCGTTGAGCAGTTCTTC.